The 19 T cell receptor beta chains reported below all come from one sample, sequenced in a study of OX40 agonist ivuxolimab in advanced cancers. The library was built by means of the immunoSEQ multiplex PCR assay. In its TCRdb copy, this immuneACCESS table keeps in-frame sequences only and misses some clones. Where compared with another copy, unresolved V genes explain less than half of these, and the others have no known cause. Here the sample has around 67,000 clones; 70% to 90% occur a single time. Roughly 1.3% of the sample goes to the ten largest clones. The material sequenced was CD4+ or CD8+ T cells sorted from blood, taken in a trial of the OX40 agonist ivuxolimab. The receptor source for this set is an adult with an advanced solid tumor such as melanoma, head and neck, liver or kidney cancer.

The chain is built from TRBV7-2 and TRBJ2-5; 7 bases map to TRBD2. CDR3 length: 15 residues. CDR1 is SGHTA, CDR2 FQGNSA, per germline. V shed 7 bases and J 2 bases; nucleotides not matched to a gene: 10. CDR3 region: CASTGGGVGQETQYF. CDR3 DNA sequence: TGTGCCAGCACCGGGGGAGGGGTCGGGCAAGAGACCCAGTACTTC.

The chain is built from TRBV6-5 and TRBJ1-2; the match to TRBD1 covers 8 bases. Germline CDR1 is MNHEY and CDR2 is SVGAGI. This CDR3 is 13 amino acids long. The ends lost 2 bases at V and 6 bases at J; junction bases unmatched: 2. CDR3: CASSYGQGNGYTF. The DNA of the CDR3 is TGTGCCAGCAGTTACGGACAGGGTAATGGCTACACCTTC.

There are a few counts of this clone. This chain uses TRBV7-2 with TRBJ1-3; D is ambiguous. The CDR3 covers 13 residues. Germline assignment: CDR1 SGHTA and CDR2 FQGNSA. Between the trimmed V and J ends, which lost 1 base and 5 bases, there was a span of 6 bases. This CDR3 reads CASSLGKRNTIYF. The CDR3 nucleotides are TGTGCCAGCAGCTTAGGAAAGAGAAACACCATATATTTT.

Here the CDR3 DNA reads TGTGCCAGTAGTCAGAGCTCCTATAATTCACCCCTCCACTTT. This codes for CASSQSSYNSPLHF. V usage is TRBV19 and J usage is TRBJ1-6; D is uncertain. The CDR3 sequence is 14 residues long. Trimming removed 5 bases at V and 0 bases at J, with 5 bases between. Germline CDR1 is LNHDA and CDR2 is SQIVND (reference sequence).

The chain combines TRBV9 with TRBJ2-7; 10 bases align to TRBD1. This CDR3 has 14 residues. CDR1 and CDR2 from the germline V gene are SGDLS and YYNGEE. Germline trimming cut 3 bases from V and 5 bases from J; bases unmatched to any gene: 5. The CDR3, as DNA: TGTGCCAGCAGCGGAGACAGGGGGCGGAACGAGCAGTACTTC. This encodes CASSGDRGRNEQYF.

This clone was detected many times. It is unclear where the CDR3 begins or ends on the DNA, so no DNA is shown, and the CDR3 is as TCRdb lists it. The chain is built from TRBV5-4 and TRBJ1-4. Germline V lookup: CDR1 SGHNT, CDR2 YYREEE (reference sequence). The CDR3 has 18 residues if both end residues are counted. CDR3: CASSFGPGEPTTNEKLFF.

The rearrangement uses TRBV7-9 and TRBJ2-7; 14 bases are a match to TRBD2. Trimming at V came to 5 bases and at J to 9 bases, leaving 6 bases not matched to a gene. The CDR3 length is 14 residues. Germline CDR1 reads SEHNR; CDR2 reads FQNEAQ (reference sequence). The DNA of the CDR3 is TGTGCCAGCAGCGGGGGACTAGCGGGAGTGGTGCAGTACTTC. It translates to CASSGGLAGVVQYF.

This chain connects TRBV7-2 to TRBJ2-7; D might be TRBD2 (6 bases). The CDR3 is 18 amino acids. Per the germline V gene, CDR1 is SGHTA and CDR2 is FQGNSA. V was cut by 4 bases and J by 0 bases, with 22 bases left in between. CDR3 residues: CASSSGTGRGGNSYEQYF. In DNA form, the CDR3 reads TGTGCCAGCAGCTCCGGGACTGGACGTGGTGGGAACTCCTACGAGCAGTACTTC.

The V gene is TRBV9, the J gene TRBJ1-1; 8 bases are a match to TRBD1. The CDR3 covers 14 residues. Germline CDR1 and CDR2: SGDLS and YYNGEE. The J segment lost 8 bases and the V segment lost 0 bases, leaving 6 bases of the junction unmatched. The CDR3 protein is CASSVAQGAREAFF. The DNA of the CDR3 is TGTGCCAGCAGCGTAGCCCAGGGGGCGCGGGAAGCTTTCTTT. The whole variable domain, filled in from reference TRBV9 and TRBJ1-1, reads DSGVTQTPKHLITATGQRVTLRCSPRSGDLSVYWYQQSLDQGLQFLIQYYNGEERAKGNILERFSAQQFPDLHSELNLSSLELGDSALYFCASSVAQGAREAFFGQGTRLTVV.

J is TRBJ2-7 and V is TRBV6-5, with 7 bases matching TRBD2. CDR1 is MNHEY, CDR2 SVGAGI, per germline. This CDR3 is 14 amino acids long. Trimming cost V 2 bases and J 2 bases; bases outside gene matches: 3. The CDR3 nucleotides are TGTGCCAGCAGTTACGGGGGGGTTCCCTACGAGCAGTACTTC. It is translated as CASSYGGVPYEQYF.

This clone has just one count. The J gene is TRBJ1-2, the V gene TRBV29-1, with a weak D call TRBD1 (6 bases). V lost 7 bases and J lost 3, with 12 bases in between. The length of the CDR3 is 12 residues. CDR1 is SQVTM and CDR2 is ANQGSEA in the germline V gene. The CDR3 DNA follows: TGCAGCGGTGGGGACACAGACTATGGCTACACCTTC. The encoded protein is CSGGDTDYGYTF.

The CDR3 reads CSVALDRDEQPQHF. For the CDR3, the DNA is TGCAGCGTCGCATTGGACAGGGACGAACAGCCCCAGCATTTT. The V call is TRBV29-1, the J call TRBJ1-5, with 8 positions matching TRBD1. The CDR3 has 14 residues. V gave up 6 bases and J gave up 7 bases; unmatched junction bases: 11. CDR1 is SQVTM and CDR2 is ANQGSEA in the germline V gene.

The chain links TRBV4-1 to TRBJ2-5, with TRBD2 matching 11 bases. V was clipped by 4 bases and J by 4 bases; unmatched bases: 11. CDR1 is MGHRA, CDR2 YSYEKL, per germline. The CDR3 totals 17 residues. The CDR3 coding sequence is TGCGCCAGCAGCCTCGCTAATAGCGGGGGGGCCCGAGAGACCCAGTACTTC. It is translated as CASSLANSGGARETQYF.

The CDR3 DNA sequence: TGTGCCAGCAGTCCGCCTGGACAGAAGAATGAAAAACTGTTTTTT. As protein: CASSPPGQKNEKLFF. The rearrangement uses TRBV28 and TRBJ1-4, with a possible D match to TRBD1 (6 bases). Germline V lookup: CDR1 MDHEN, CDR2 SYDVKM. The V end lost 5 bases, the J end lost 5 bases, and 15 bases lay between the germline ends. The CDR3 runs 15 residues.

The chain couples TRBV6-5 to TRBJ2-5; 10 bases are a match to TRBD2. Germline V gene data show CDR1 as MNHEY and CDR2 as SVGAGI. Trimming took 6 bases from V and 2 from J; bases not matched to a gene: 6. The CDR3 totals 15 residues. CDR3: CASSLLAGVQETQYF. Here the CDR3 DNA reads TGTGCCAGCAGCTTGCTAGCGGGGGTTCAAGAGACCCAGTACTTC.

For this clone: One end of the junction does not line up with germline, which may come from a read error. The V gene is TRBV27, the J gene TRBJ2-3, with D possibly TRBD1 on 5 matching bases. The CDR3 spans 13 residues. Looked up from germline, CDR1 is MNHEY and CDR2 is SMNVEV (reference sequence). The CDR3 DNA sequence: TGTGCCAGCAGTTTATCCAGGGCAGAGACGCAGTATTTT. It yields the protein CASSLSRAETQYF.

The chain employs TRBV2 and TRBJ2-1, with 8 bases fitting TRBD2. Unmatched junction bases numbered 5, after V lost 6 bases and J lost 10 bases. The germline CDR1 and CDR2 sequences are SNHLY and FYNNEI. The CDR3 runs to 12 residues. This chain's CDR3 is CASRASGREQFF. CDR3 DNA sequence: TGTGCCAGCAGAGCCAGCGGGAGAGAGCAGTTCTTC.

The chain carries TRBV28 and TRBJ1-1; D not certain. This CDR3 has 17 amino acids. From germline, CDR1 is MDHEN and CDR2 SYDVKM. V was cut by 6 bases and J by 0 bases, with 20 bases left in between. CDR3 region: CASRLLEWGGMNTEAFF. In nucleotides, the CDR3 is TGTGCCAGCAGACTATTGGAATGGGGAGGCATGAACACTGAAGCTTTCTTT.

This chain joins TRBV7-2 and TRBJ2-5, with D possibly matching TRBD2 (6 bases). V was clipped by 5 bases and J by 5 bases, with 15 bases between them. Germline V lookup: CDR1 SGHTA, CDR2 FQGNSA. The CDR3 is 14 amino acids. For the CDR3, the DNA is TGTGCCAGCAGCGGGGGGTGGCTCCGGGAGACCCAGTACTTC. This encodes CASSGGWLRETQYF. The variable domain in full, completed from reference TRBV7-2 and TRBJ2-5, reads GAGVSQSPSNKVTEKGKDVELRCDPISGHTALYWYRQSLGQGLEFLIYFQGNSAPDKSGLPSDRFSAERTGGSVSTLTIQRTQQEDSAVYLCASSGGWLRETQYFGPGTRLLVL.